These T cell receptor beta chains were read from a single sample in a study of memory CD4+ T cells and cytomegalovirus serostatus. Produced via immunoSEQ multiplex PCR; TCRdb's table is partial and in-frame only. This sample has some 59,000 clones, with 82% found just once. Sequencing was done on a sample of memory CD4+ T cells from blood. The receptors originated from an adult in good health and CMV-seronegative. Each CDR3 is given with its conserved first and last residue. The D gene is left open where the match is weak. Part of the rows lack a size; the others show once, few, many or a class for expanded clones.

CDR3 protein: CASSFREITGELFF
CDR3 DNA: TGTGCCAGCAGTTTTAGGGAGATCACCGGGGAGCTGTTTTTT
D gene: -
J gene: TRBJ2-2
V gene: TRBV27
clone size: -

CDR3 protein: CASSLYAGVNYEQYF
CDR3 DNA: TGTGCCAGCAGCTTATATGCAGGGGTTAATTACGAGCAGTACTTC
D gene: -
J gene: TRBJ2-7
V gene: TRBV7-7
clone size: once

CDR3 protein: CASRGQGYNSPLHF
CDR3 DNA: TGTGCCAGTAGAGGACAGGGTTATAATTCACCCCTCCACTTT
D gene: TRBD1
J gene: TRBJ1-6
V gene: TRBV19
clone size: -

CDR3 protein: CASSSRGNEQFF
CDR3 DNA: TGTGCCAGTAGTAGCCGTGGCAATGAGCAGTTCTTC
D gene: -
J gene: TRBJ2-1
V gene: TRBV19
clone size: -

CDR3 protein: CSVILDTEAFF
CDR3 DNA: TGCAGCGTTATCTTAGACACTGAAGCTTTCTTT
D gene: -
J gene: TRBJ1-1
V gene: TRBV29-1
clone size: -

CDR3 protein: CASSSPRLTGGSEQYF
CDR3 DNA: TGTGCCAGCAGTTCCCCCCGGCTCACAGGGGGCTCCGAGCAGTACTTC
D gene: TRBD1
J gene: TRBJ2-7
V gene: TRBV6-5
clone size: -

CDR3 protein: CASVRAGSYNEQFF
CDR3 DNA: TGTGCCAGCGTAAGGGCCGGATCCTACAATGAGCAGTTCTTC
D gene: -
J gene: TRBJ2-1
V gene: TRBV28
clone size: -

CDR3 protein: CASSLEGTSGRRGVRFF
CDR3 DNA: TGTGCCAGCAGTTTGGAGGGAACTAGCGGGAGGCGGGGGGTGAGGTTCTTC
D gene: TRBD2
J gene: TRBJ2-1
V gene: TRBV28
clone size: few

CDR3 protein: CASSPGTVGNTIYF
CDR3 DNA: TGTGCCAGCAGCCCTGGGACAGTTGGAAACACCATATATTTT
D gene: TRBD1
J gene: TRBJ1-3
V gene: TRBV7-6
clone size: -

CDR3 protein: CASNEWGRGHREQYF
CDR3 DNA: TGTGCCAGCAATGAATGGGGAAGGGGGCATCGCGAGCAGTACTTC
D gene: TRBD1
J gene: TRBJ2-7
V gene: TRBV6-1
clone size: once

CDR3 protein: CASSRDYGTGELFF
CDR3 DNA: TGTGCCAGCAGCCGGGACTACGGCACCGGGGAGCTGTTTTTT
D gene: TRBD2
J gene: TRBJ2-2
V gene: TRBV7-3
clone size: -

CDR3 protein: CASSGTSGSTDTQYF
CDR3 DNA: TGTGCCAGCAGTGGGACTAGCGGGAGCACAGATACGCAGTATTTT
D gene: TRBD2
J gene: TRBJ2-3
V gene: TRBV2
clone size: -

CDR3 protein: CASSLADGTEAFF
CDR3 DNA: TGTGCCAGCAGCTTAGCGGATGGCACTGAAGCTTTCTTT
D gene: -
J gene: TRBJ1-1
V gene: TRBV7-6
clone size: -

CDR3 protein: CASSLGSGTSNTEAFF
CDR3 DNA: TGTGCCAGCAGCTTAGGGTCGGGGACCAGCAACACTGAAGCTTTCTTT
D gene: -
J gene: TRBJ1-1
V gene: TRBV7-8
clone size: -

CDR3 protein: CASSGQGARNAIYF
CDR3 DNA: TGTGCCAGCAGTGGACAGGGGGCGAGAAACGCCATATATTTT
D gene: TRBD1
J gene: TRBJ1-3
V gene: TRBV6-1
clone size: -

CDR3 protein: CASSARLGPNNEQFF
CDR3 DNA: TGTGCCAGCAGCGCCCGCCTGGGACCCAACAATGAGCAGTTCTTC
D gene: -
J gene: TRBJ2-1
V gene: TRBV11-2
clone size: once

CDR3 protein: CASSPTLTGELFF
CDR3 DNA: TGTGCCAGCAGCCCGACCCTGACCGGGGAGCTGTTTTTT
D gene: -
J gene: TRBJ2-2
V gene: TRBV28
clone size: -

CDR3 protein: CASRNSGDITYEQYF
CDR3 DNA: TGTGCCAGCCGGAATAGCGGGGATATCACCTACGAGCAGTACTTC
D gene: TRBD2
J gene: TRBJ2-7
V gene: TRBV27
clone size: -

CDR3 protein: CASSDPVGTQYF
CDR3 DNA: TGTGCCAGCAGCGACCCAGTGGGGACCCAGTACTTC
D gene: -
J gene: TRBJ2-5
V gene: TRBV9
clone size: -

CDR3 protein: CASSDYKNTEAFF
CDR3 DNA: TGTGCCAGCAGTGACTACAAGAACACTGAAGCTTTCTTT
D gene: -
J gene: TRBJ1-1
V gene: TRBV6-1
clone size: -

CDR3 protein: CASSPIYGTSNQPQHF
CDR3 DNA: TGCGCCAGCAGCCCCATTTATGGGACAAGCAATCAGCCCCAGCATTTT
D gene: -
J gene: TRBJ1-5
V gene: TRBV4-1
clone size: -

CDR3 protein: CASRGRTSNTQYF
CDR3 DNA: TGTGCCAGCAGGGGCAGGACTAGCAATACGCAGTATTTT
D gene: TRBD2
J gene: TRBJ2-3
V gene: TRBV6-4
clone size: -

CDR3 protein: CASNPVRGGNEQFF
CDR3 DNA: TGCGCCAGCAACCCCGTGAGGGGCGGTAATGAGCAGTTCTTC
D gene: -
J gene: TRBJ2-1
V gene: TRBV5-1
clone size: -

CDR3 protein: CASRGFYSGANVLTF
CDR3 DNA: TGTGCCAGCAGGGGGTTTTACTCTGGGGCCAACGTCCTGACTTTC
D gene: -
J gene: TRBJ2-6
V gene: TRBV6-1
clone size: -

CDR3 protein: CASSGLAGGPGNEQFF
CDR3 DNA: TGTGCCAGCAGTGGACTAGCGGGAGGGCCGGGGAATGAGCAGTTCTTC
D gene: TRBD2
J gene: TRBJ2-1
V gene: TRBV6-4
clone size: -

CDR3 protein: CASSSDQRGKLFF
CDR3 DNA: TGTGCCAGCAGCAGCGACCAGAGGGGAAAACTGTTTTTT
D gene: -
J gene: TRBJ1-4
V gene: TRBV5-5
clone size: -

CDR3 protein: CASSLWTSGRAYEQYF
CDR3 DNA: TGTGCCAGCAGTTTATGGACTAGCGGGAGGGCCTACGAGCAGTACTTC
D gene: TRBD2
J gene: TRBJ2-7
V gene: TRBV28
clone size: -

CDR3 protein: CASSLSTGTQYF
CDR3 DNA: TGTGCCAGCAGTCTTAGTACGGGGACGCAGTATTTT
D gene: -
J gene: TRBJ2-3
V gene: TRBV27
clone size: -

CDR3 protein: CASSFDRYEQYF
CDR3 DNA: TGTGCCAGCAGCTTCGACAGGTACGAGCAGTACTTC
D gene: -
J gene: TRBJ2-7
V gene: TRBV7-9
clone size: -

CDR3 protein: CASSYETGGEQYF
CDR3 DNA: TGTGCCAGCAGTTATGAAACAGGGGGCGAGCAGTACTTC
D gene: TRBD1
J gene: TRBJ2-7
V gene: TRBV7-3
clone size: -

CDR3 protein: CASTLFRGNSPLHF
CDR3 DNA: TGTGCCAGCACCCTCTTCAGGGGAAATTCACCCCTCCACTTT
D gene: -
J gene: TRBJ1-6
V gene: TRBV2
clone size: -

CDR3 protein: CARKGPNYGYTF
CDR3 DNA: TGTGCCAGAAAGGGACCTAACTATGGCTACACCTTC
D gene: -
J gene: TRBJ1-2
V gene: TRBV12-1
clone size: -

CDR3 protein: CASSMGGAGQETQYF
CDR3 DNA: TGTGCCAGTAGTATGGGGGGGGCAGGACAAGAGACCCAGTACTTC
D gene: -
J gene: TRBJ2-5
V gene: TRBV19
clone size: -

CDR3 protein: CASPRDQDSFGYTF
CDR3 DNA: TGTGCCAGCCCCCGTGACCAAGACAGCTTTGGCTACACCTTC
D gene: -
J gene: TRBJ1-2
V gene: TRBV19
clone size: once

CDR3 protein: CASSSLGSPLHF
CDR3 DNA: TGTGCCAGCAGTTCATTAGGTTCACCCCTCCACTTT
D gene: -
J gene: TRBJ1-6
V gene: TRBV28
clone size: few

CDR3 protein: CASSLYREKLFF
CDR3 DNA: TGTGCCAGCAGCCTGTATAGGGAAAAACTGTTTTTT
D gene: -
J gene: TRBJ1-4
V gene: TRBV5-8
clone size: -

CDR3 protein: CASRLRTGDVEQYF
CDR3 DNA: TGTGCCAGTAGACTCCGGACAGGGGATGTCGAGCAGTACTTC
D gene: TRBD1
J gene: TRBJ2-7
V gene: TRBV19
clone size: -

CDR3 protein: CAIRRGENTEAFF
CDR3 DNA: TGTGCCATCAGAAGGGGGGAGAACACTGAAGCTTTCTTT
D gene: -
J gene: TRBJ1-1
V gene: TRBV10-3
clone size: few